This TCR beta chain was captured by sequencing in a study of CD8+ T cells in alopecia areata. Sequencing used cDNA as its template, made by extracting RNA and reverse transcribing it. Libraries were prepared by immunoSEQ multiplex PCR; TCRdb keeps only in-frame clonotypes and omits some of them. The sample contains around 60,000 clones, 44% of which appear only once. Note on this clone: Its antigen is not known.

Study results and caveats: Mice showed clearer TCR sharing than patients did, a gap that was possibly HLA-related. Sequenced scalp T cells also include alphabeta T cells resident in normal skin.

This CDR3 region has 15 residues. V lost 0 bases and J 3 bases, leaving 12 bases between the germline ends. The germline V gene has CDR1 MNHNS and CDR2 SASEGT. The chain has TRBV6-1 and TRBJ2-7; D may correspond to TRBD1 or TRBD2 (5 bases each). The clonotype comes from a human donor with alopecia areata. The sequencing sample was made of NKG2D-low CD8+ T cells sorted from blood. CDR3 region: CASSEARGVLYEQYF. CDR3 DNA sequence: TGTGCCAGCAGTGAAGCGCGAGGGGTCCTCTACGAGCAGTACTTC.